These 16 T cell receptor beta chains were all obtained from the same sample, sequenced in a study of Tregs in tolerant kidney transplant recipients. The table came from immunoSEQ multiplex PCR; TCRdb's copy has only in-frame clones and leaves some out. This table holds some 250,000 clones, about 80% found once. The source material was CD4+ T cells from blood. Receptor source: a human donor in good health.

The chain employs TRBV5-6 and TRBJ2-2, with TRBD1 matching over 7 bases. This CDR3 is 13 amino acids long. Per the germline V gene, CDR1 is SGHDT and CDR2 is YYEEEE. Trimming took 6 bases from V and 5 from J; bases not matched to a gene: 4. The CDR3 DNA follows: TGTGCCAGCACCACGACAGGGACCGGGGAGCTGTTTTTT. This translates into CASTTTGTGELFF. Supplemented by reference TRBV5-6 and TRBJ2-2, the full variable domain reads DAGVTQSPTHLIKTRGQQVTLRCSPKSGHDTVSWYQQALGQGPQFIFQYYEEEERQRGNFPDRFSGHQFPNYSSELNVNALLLGDSALYLCASTTTGTGELFFGEGSRLTVL.

Only a few counts were recorded for this clone. The chain is built from TRBV6-1 and TRBJ1-1; a possible D gene is TRBD1 (6 bases). CDR3 length: 16 residues. Germline V gene lookup returns CDR1 MNHNS and CDR2 SASEGT. Trimming took off 1 base at V and 11 bases at J, with 23 bases between the two ends. CDR3 DNA: TGTGCCAGCAGTGAAGTCCCAGGGCAGGGCCGTACAGGGGCTTTCTTT. Translating it yields CASSEVPGQGRTGAFF.

This clone came up a few times. This chain connects TRBV5-1 to TRBJ2-7; tentative D call: TRBD1 (6 bases). V was trimmed by 4 bases and J by 2 bases, leaving 10 bases between them. Looked up from germline, CDR1 is SGHRS and CDR2 is YFSETQ. The CDR3 has 13 amino acids. The DNA for the CDR3 is TGCGCCAGCAGCCCCGGACAGCCCTACGAGCAGTACTTC. Amino acids: CASSPGQPYEQYF.

The rearrangement uses TRBV18 and TRBJ2-5, with 8 bases matching TRBD1. Per germline, CDR1 KGHSH and CDR2 LQKENI. The CDR3 is made up of 16 amino acids. After removal of 1 base from V and 1 base from J, the junction contained 5 bases not matched to a gene. The CDR3 DNA follows: TGTGCCAGCTCACCACGTCAGGGGGCAGGCCAAGAGACCCAGTACTTC. Translation gives CASSPRQGAGQETQYF.

This chain links TRBV10-3 with TRBJ2-5, with D perhaps TRBD2 (5 bases). From germline, CDR1 is ENHRY and CDR2 SYGVKD. The CDR3 runs 13 residues. Trimming removed 4 bases from V and 4 bases from J, with 10 bases in between. CDR3 bases: TGTGCCATCAGTGGCCGGGATTCAGAGACCCAGTACTTC. As protein: CAISGRDSETQYF.

This clone has only one observation. The V and J genes are TRBV18 and TRBJ2-5, with 11 bases fitting TRBD1. Trimming took 0 bases from V and 5 from J; bases not matched to a gene: 5. This CDR3 is 16 amino acids long. CDR1 is KGHSH, CDR2 LQKENI, per germline. CDR3 sequence reads: CASSPPNRDRGETQYF. DNA of the CDR3: TGTGCCAGCTCACCACCTAACCGGGACAGGGGGGAGACCCAGTACTTC.

This chain connects TRBV5-1 to TRBJ1-5, with 8 bases matching TRBD1. Trimming cost V 2 bases and J 7 bases; bases outside gene matches: 5. Germline V gene lookup returns CDR1 SGHRS and CDR2 YFSETQ. The CDR3 runs to 14 residues. The CDR3 here is CASSFGAGGQPQHF. The DNA for the CDR3 is TGCGCCAGCAGCTTCGGGGCAGGGGGCCAGCCCCAGCATTTT.

This clone showed up just a few times. The chain employs TRBV7-8 and TRBJ2-7; D might be TRBD2 (6 bases). Per germline, CDR1 SGHVS and CDR2 FQNEAQ. This CDR3 is built from 14 residues. V was shortened by 5 bases and J by 5 bases, with 16 bases between the two germline ends. CDR3 sequence reads: CASSPQAGIHEQYF. The CDR3 nucleotides are TGTGCCAGCAGCCCTCAAGCGGGTATCCACGAGCAGTACTTC.

The V and J genes are TRBV6-4 and TRBJ1-1; TRBD1 might be the D (5 bases). The CDR3 is made up of 15 amino acids. V was shortened by 10 bases and J by 9 bases, with 27 bases between the two germline ends. The germline V gene has CDR1 MRHNA and CDR2 SNTAGT. CDR3 in DNA: TGTGCCACAAAGAGGGACCTATCCCCTTCAAGTAAAGCTTTCTTT. Translating gives CATKRDLSPSSKAFF.

The rearrangement uses TRBV9 and TRBJ2-2, with 10 bases lining up with TRBD2. Per the germline V gene, CDR1 is SGDLS and CDR2 is YYNGEE. The ends lost 4 bases at V and 7 bases at J; junction bases unmatched: 13. The CDR3 sequence is 17 residues long. The CDR3 protein is CASSFLAGVPMGGELFF. The CDR3 DNA follows: TGTGCCAGCAGCTTTCTAGCGGGGGTGCCTATGGGCGGGGAGCTGTTTTTT.

There are a few counts of this clone. CDR3 nucleotide sequence: TGTGCCAGCAGTTTATGGGGCAGGAACTTTGGAAACACCATATATTTT. It codes for CASSLWGRNFGNTIYF. The chain has TRBV28 and TRBJ1-3, with D hard to call. Trimming left V 0 bases short and J 3 bases short, with 12 bases between. The CDR3 length is 16 residues. Germline V lookup: CDR1 MDHEN, CDR2 SYDVKM.

The table lists this clone with a few counts. The chain combines TRBV27 with TRBJ2-7; weak D call: TRBD2 (6 bases). CDR1 is MNHEY and CDR2 is SMNVEV in the germline V gene (reference sequence). V lost 2 bases, J lost 2 bases, and 13 bases lay in between. The CDR3 totals 15 residues. Written as DNA, the CDR3 is TGTGCCAGCAGTTTACTAGCGCGTCACGCCTACGAGCAGTACTTC. Protein product: CASSLLARHAYEQYF.

The V call is TRBV15, the J call TRBJ1-2; 8 bases align to TRBD1. V gave up 1 base and J gave up 6 bases; unmatched junction bases: 7. Germline assignment: CDR1 LNHNV and CDR2 YYDKDF (reference sequence). The CDR3 spans 15 residues. The CDR3 loop is CATSRVSAGGDGYTF. The CDR3 coding sequence is TGTGCCACCAGCAGAGTATCGGCAGGGGGCGATGGCTACACCTTC.

Concerning this clone itself: Different DNA sequences within this sample yield the same CDR3. V and J are TRBV2 and TRBJ1-1, with D hard to call. CDR1 SNHLY and CDR2 FYNNEI come from the germline V gene. The CDR3 has 13 amino acids. V lost 9 bases, J lost 1 base, and 12 bases lay in between. This chain's CDR3 is CASRQERNTEAFF. The CDR3 bases are TGTGCCAGTAGGCAGGAAAGGAACACTGAAGCTTTCTTT.

The chain carries TRBV18 and TRBJ1-1; possible D gene TRBD1, 6 bases. Trimming took off 2 bases at V and 4 bases at J, with 14 bases between the two ends. This CDR3 has 15 amino acids. Germline CDR1 reads KGHSH; CDR2 reads LQKENI. The CDR3, as DNA: TGTGCCAGCTCACCATCTAAAGGGGGAGGCACTGAAGCTTTCTTT. It yields the protein CASSPSKGGGTEAFF.

The V and J genes are TRBV6-6 and TRBJ2-5, with 14 bases identical to TRBD2. The length of the CDR3 is 16 residues. Germline trimming cut 5 bases from V and 8 bases from J; bases unmatched to any gene: 10. Germline V gives CDR1 MNHNY, CDR2 SVGAGI (reference sequence). The CDR3 DNA reads as TGTGCCAGCAGTACCAGACTAGCGGGAGGGAAGATTACCCAGTACTTC. This codes for CASSTRLAGGKITQYF.